What follows describes a single T cell receptor (beta chain). Its antigen is not identified. A J-beta primer mix and a sample-barcoded 5' primer were used in a second PCR of about 6 to 12 cycles. One entry per CDR3 protein results from TCRdb running MiXCR on the 5' RACE reads. Among about 800,000 distinct CDR3 sequences, roughly 64% were seen once, and the ten largest hold about 20%. The CDR3 contains 13 residues. Germline V gives CDR1 SQVTM, CDR2 ANQGSEA. V gave up 4 bases and J gave up 1 base, with 9 bases separating them. This record belongs to a study of blood T cells in healthy people across ages. Whole-study findings and limits: The authors considered diversity estimates from one million T cells to be underestimates.

This sequence was found in a man under 40 in good health. Sequencing used blood. This rearrangement joins TRBV29-1 to TRBJ2-3; possible D gene TRBD1, 5 bases. The CDR3 is CSVGETGTDTQYF. The DNA for the CDR3 is TGCAGCGTTGGTGAGACAGGCACAGATACGCAGTATTTT.